A selection of T cell receptor beta chains follows, all from one sample in a study of esophageal squamous cell carcinoma under preoperative chemotherapy. MiXCR, applied by TCRdb to the PCR reads, yields one record per CDR3 protein. This sample has roughly 30,000 distinct CDR3 sequences, with less than 65% found just once. Collection of the sample occurred from a patient given preoperative chemotherapy. Receptor source: a human donor with esophageal squamous cell carcinoma. The donor label of this sample is uncertain. Each CDR3 is given with its conserved first and last residue. D genes are given only for firm matches. Only part of the rows carry a size: once, few, many, or a class if the clone is expanded.

abundance	j_gene	d_gene	v_gene	CDR3nt	CDR3aa
many	TRBJ1-3	.	TRBV12-3/TRBV12-4	TGTGCCAGCCTTAGAGGGTCTGGAAACACCATATATTTT	CASLRGSGNTIYF
.	TRBJ2-5	.	TRBV7-9	TGTGCCGGGGGGTTCGGGGGCGCTGGCCCAGATACCCAGTACTTC	CAGGFGGAGPDTQYF
few	TRBJ2-1	TRBD2	TRBV10-2	TGCGCCAGCAGTGCTCTAGCGGGAACCAATGAGCAGTTCTTC	CASSALAGTNEQFF
many	TRBJ1-2	.	TRBV11-2	TGTGCCAGCAGTAAGACGGAAAACTATGGCTACACCTTC	CASSKTENYGYTF
many	TRBJ2-3	TRBD1	TRBV6-1	TGTGCCAGCATTGGACAGGGAGCCTACGAGCAGTATTTT	CASIGQGAYEQYF
.	TRBJ2-4	.	TRBV11-3	TGTGCCCGCGGCCCGGGACTGGGGGCCAAAAATACGCAGTACTTC	CARGPGLGAKNTQYF
many	TRBJ2-6	.	TRBV7-9	TGTGCCAGCAGCCCCCAAAGTGCGGGACTCGGGGCCAACGTCCTGACTTTC	CASSPQSAGLGANVLTF
few	TRBJ1-3	.	TRBV7-8	TGTGCCAGCAGCTTAGTTAGGGGAAACACCATATATTTT	CASSLVRGNTIYF
.	TRBJ2-5	.	TRBV7-2	TGTGCCGCGAGCCTCGGGGGCGGAGACACAGAGACGCAGTATTTC	CAASLGGGDTETQYF
.	TRBJ2-5	TRBD1	TRBV25-1	TGTGCCAGCAGTGGAACGGACAGGTGGGGGGAGACCCAGTACTTC	CASSGTDRWGETQYF
few	TRBJ2-3	TRBD2	TRBV7-6	TGTGCCAGCAGCTCGGGGGGGGACACAGAGACGCAGTATTTT	CASSSGGDTETQYF
.	TRBJ2-3	TRBD2	TRBV7-3	TGTGCCAGCAGCTTAATAGCGGGAGGGACAGATACGCAGTATTTT	CASSLIAGGTDTQYF
medium-sized	TRBJ2-5	.	TRBV27	TGTGCCAGCAGTCATCGACTCGGGCCAGACACCCAGTACTTC	CASSHRLGPDTQYF
few	TRBJ2-1	TRBD2	TRBV12-3/TRBV12-4	TGTGCCAGCAGCTCCGGGACTAGCGGGGGGGCGAGTTGGAATGAGCAGTTCTTC	CASSSGTSGGASWNEQFF
many	TRBJ2-3	.	TRBV7-2	TGTGCCAGCAGCTTCGACCCGACAGATACGCAGTATTTT	CASSFDPTDTQYF
.	TRBJ2-3	.	TRBV7-8	TGTGCCAGCCGCGACCTGGGGGGGGGGGCCAATGACATGCAGTATTTC	CASRDLGGGANDMQYF
.	TRBJ2-5	.	TRBV30	TGTGCCTGGAGTGGGGGTGGTGAGACCCAGTACTTC	CAWSGGGETQYF
.	TRBJ2-2	.	TRBV7-8	TGTGCCAGCAGCCGCCTAGGGGGTGTGAGCACCGGGGCGCTGTTTTTT	CASSRLGGVSTGALFF
many	TRBJ2-3	TRBD2	TRBV5-6	TGTGCCAGCAGCTTGGGCCCTAGCGGGGGCACAGATACGCAGTATTTT	CASSLGPSGGTDTQYF
.	TRBJ2-3	.	TRBV10-2	TGCGCCAGGAGTGAGTTAGGCACAGATACGCAGTATTTT	CARSELGTDTQYF
.	TRBJ2-2	.	TRBV5-4	TGTGCCAGCAGCCGAGGTCGGACAAACACCGGGGAGCTGTTTTTT	CASSRGRTNTGELFF
many	TRBJ2-2	.	TRBV11-2	TGTGCCAGCAGCTTATCGACCGGGGAGCTGTTTTTT	CASSLSTGELFF
many	TRBJ2-1	.	TRBV7-2	TGTGCCAGCAGCCGTCGGCCGGGACCCTTAATCTCCAACAATGAGCAGTTCTTC	CASSRRPGPLISNNEQFF
.	TRBJ2-2	.	TRBV12-3/TRBV12-4	TGTGCCAGCAGTCTGGGCCTACCGGCTTTGAACACCGGGGAGCTGTATTTT	CASSLGLPALNTGELYF
.	TRBJ1-2	.	TRBV27	TGTGCCAGCAGTTTAAAAGGGAACTATGGCTACACCTTC	CASSLKGNYGYTF
.	TRBJ2-7	.	TRBV6-5	TGTGCCAGCAGTTCCCTCCCGGGACCTAGCTGGGGAGCCTACGAGCAGTACTTC	CASSSLPGPSWGAYEQYF
.	TRBJ2-7	TRBD1	TRBV6-1	TGTGCCAGCAGCCGGGACAGGGGGCGCAGGTCCGAGCAGTACTTC	CASSRDRGRRSEQYF
medium-sized	TRBJ1-2	TRBD1	TRBV7-2	TGTGCCAGCAGCCCGCTGGAGACAGGGATACCCTATGGCTACACCTTC	CASSPLETGIPYGYTF
medium-sized	TRBJ2-3	TRBD1	TRBV7-2	TGTGCCAGCAGCTACGTGCAGGGGGCTAGAGATACGCAGTATTTT	CASSYVQGARDTQYF